The clone carrying this T cell receptor beta chain came up many times. The antigen is unknown. The germline gene is not matched at one end of the junction; a read error may be the cause. The sample comes from a study of T cells after yellow fever vaccination. As TCR cDNA was made by 5'RACE template switching, a universal primer site and UMIs were added. TCRdb processed the 5' RACE reads anew with MiXCR; each CDR3 protein has one entry. The sample has hundreds of thousands of distinct CDR3 sequences; 10% to 15% are singletons. CDR1 is SSHAT and CDR2 is FNYEAQ in the germline V gene (reference sequence). The CDR3 is made up of 17 amino acids. Notes on the study in general: A secondary response was less intense yet reached its peak sooner, at day 5 versus 15. After the booster, 96% of CD4 and around nine tenths of CD8 primary-response clones were re-detected.

This receptor was identified in a young man who received the YFV17D yellow fever vaccine. This specimen was PBMCs, taken on the day of the yellow fever booster vaccination. The chain couples TRBV7-7 to TRBJ2-2, with D unclear. CDR3: CASSLFSLGSNTGELFF. The CDR3 DNA reads as TGTGCTAGCAGCTTATTCTCTCTAGGTTCGAACACCGGGGAGCTGTTTTTT.